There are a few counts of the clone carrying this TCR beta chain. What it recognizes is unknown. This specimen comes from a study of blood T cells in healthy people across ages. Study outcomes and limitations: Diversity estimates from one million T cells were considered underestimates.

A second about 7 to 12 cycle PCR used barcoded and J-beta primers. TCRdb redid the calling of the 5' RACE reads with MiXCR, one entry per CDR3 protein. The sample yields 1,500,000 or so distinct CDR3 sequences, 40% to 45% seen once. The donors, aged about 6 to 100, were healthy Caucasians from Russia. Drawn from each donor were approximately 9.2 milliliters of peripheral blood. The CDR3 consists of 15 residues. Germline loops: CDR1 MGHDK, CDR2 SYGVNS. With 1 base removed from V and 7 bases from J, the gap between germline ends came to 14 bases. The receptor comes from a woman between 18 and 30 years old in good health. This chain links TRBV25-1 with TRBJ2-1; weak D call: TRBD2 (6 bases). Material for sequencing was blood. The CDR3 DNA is TGTGCCAGCAGTGAATCGGTTGGGGGGTATAATGAGCAGTTCTTC. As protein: CASSESVGGYNEQFF.